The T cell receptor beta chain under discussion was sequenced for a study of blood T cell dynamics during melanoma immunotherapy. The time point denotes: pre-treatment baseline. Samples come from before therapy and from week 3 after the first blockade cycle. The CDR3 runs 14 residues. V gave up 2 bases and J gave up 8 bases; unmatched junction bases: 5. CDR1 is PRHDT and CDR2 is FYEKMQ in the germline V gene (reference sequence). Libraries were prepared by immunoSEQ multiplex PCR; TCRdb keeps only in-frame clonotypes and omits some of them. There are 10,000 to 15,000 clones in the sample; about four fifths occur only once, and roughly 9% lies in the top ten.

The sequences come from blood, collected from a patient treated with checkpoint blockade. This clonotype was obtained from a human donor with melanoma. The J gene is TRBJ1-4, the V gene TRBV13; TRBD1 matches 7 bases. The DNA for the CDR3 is TGTGCCAGCAGCTTACGACAGGGTATAGAAAAACTGTTTTTT. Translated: CASSLRQGIEKLFF.